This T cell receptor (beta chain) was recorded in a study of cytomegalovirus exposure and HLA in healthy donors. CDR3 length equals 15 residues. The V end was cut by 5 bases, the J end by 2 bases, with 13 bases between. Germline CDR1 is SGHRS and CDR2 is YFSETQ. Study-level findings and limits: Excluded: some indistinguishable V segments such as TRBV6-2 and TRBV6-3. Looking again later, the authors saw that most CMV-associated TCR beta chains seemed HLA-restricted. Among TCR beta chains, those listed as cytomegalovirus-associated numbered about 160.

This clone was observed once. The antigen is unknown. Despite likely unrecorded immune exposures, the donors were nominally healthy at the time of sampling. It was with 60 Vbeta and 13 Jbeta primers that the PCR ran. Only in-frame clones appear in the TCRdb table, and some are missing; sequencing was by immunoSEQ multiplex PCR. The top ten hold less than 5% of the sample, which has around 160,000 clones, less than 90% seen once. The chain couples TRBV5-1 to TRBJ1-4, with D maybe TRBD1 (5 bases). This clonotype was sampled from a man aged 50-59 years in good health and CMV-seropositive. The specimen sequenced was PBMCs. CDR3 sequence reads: CASRSQGYTNEKLFF. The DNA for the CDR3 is TGCGCCAGCAGATCCCAGGGTTACACTAATGAAAAACTGTTTTTT.